Described below is a single T cell receptor (beta chain) sequence and its context. Germline loops: CDR1 MNHNY, CDR2 SVGAGI (reference sequence). Trimming at V came to 6 bases and at J to 4 bases, leaving 12 bases not matched to a gene. CDR3 length equals 16 residues. This sample was included in a study of blood T cell repertoires in COVID-19. TCRdb's copy holds only in-frame clones and misses some; the assay was immunoSEQ multiplex PCR. The sample contains approximately 280,000 clones, roughly nine tenths of which appear only once. The chain joins TRBV6-6 to TRBJ1-1; 9 bases line up with TRBD1. The source material was peripheral blood. The source is a man aged 45-65 years with acute or convalescent COVID-19. The CDR3 is CASSLGQGRFGTEAFF. The CDR3 DNA reads as TGTGCCAGCAGCCTTGGACAGGGGAGGTTTGGCACTGAAGCTTTCTTT.